This TCR beta chain was sequenced in a study of blood T cell repertoires in COVID-19. Clinical history as reported by participants underpinned cohort assignment. This CDR3 is built from 16 residues. Germline V gene data show CDR1 as SGHRS and CDR2 as YFSETQ. V lost 0 bases to trimming and J lost 0 bases, with 10 bases between them. In the original workflow: Amplifying reference gene primers gave estimates of nucleated cell counts. Produced via immunoSEQ multiplex PCR; TCRdb's table is partial and in-frame only. That table supplies the V and J calls and clone size; D and trimming were determined from the DNA. The sample lists about 480,000 clones, approximately 88% occurring once.

Sequences were obtained from PBMCs or T cells enriched from blood (not recorded which). This TCR was recovered from a woman aged 40 to 49 who had recovered from COVID-19. The chain joins TRBV5-1 to TRBJ1-3; no reliable D call. The CDR3 here is CASSLGGKSSGNTIYF. CDR3 DNA: TGCGCCAGCAGCTTGGGCGGGAAAAGCTCTGGAAACACCATATATTTT.